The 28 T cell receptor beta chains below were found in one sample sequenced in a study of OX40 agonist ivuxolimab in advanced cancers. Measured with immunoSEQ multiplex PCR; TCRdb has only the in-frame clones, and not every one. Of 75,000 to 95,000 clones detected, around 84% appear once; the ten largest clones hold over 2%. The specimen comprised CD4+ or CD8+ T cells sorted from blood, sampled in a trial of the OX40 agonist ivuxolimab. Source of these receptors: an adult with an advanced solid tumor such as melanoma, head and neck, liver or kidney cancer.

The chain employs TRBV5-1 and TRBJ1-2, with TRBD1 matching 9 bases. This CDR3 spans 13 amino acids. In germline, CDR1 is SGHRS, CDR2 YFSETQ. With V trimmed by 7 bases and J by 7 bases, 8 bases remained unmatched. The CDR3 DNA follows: TGCGCCAGCCGGCCACAGGGGGCGGGTGGCTACACCTTC. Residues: CASRPQGAGGYTF.

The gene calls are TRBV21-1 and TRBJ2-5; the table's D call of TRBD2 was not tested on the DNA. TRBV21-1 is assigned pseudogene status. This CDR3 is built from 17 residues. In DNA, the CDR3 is TGTGCCAGCAGCAAATGGGGGGTTCGGCTTCACCAAGAGACCCAGTACTTC. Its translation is CASSKWGVRLHQETQYF.

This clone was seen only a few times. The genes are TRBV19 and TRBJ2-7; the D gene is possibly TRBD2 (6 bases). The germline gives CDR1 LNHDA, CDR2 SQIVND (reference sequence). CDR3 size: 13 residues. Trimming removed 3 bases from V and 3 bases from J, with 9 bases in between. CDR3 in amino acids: CASSIGGDYEQYV. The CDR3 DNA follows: TGTGCCAGTAGTATCGGAGGGGACTACGAGCAGTACGTC.

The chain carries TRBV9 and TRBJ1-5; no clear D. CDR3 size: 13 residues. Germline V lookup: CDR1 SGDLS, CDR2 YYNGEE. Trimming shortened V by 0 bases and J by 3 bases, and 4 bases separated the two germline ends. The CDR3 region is CASSVGSNQPQHF. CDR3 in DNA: TGTGCCAGCAGCGTAGGATCCAATCAGCCCCAGCATTTT. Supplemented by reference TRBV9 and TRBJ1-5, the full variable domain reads DSGVTQTPKHLITATGQRVTLRCSPRSGDLSVYWYQQSLDQGLQFLIQYYNGEERAKGNILERFSAQQFPDLHSELNLSSLELGDSALYFCASSVGSNQPQHFGDGTRLSIL.

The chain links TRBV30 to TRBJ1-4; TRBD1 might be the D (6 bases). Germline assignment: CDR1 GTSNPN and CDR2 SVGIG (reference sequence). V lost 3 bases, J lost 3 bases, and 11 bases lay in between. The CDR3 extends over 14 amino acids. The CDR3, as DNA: TGTGCCTGGAGAAAGGGGGGGCCTAATGAAAAACTGTTTTTT. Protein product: CAWRKGGPNEKLFF.

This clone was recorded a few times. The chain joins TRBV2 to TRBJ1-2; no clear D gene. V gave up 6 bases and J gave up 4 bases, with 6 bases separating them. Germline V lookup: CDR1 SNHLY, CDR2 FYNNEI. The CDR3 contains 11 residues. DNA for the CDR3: TGTGCCAGCAGAGTCCTCTATGGCTACACCTTC. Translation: CASRVLYGYTF.

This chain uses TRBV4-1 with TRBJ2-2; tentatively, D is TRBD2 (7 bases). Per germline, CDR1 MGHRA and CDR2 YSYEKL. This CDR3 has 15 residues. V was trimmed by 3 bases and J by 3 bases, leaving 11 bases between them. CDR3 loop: CASSQGGAYTGELFF. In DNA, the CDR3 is TGCGCCAGCAGCCAGGGGGGGGCCTACACCGGGGAGCTGTTTTTT.

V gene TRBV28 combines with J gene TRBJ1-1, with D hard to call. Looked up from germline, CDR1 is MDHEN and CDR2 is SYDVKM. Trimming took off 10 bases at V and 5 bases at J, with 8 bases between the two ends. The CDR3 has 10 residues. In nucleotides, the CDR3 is TGTGCCACCAGGAGTACTGAAGCTTTCTTT. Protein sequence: CATRSTEAFF.

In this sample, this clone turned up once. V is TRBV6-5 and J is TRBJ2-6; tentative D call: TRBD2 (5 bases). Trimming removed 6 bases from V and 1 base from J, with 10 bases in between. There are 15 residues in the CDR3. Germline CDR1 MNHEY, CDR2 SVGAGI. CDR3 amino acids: CASSEGWSGANVLTF. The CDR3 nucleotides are TGTGCCAGCAGCGAGGGATGGTCTGGGGCCAACGTCCTGACTTTC.

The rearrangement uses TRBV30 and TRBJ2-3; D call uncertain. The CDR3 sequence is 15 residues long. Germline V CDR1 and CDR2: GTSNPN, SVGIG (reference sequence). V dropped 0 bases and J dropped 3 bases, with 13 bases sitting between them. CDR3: CAWSVKDLRTDTQYF. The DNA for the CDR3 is TGTGCCTGGAGTGTGAAGGATTTAAGGACAGATACGCAGTATTTT.

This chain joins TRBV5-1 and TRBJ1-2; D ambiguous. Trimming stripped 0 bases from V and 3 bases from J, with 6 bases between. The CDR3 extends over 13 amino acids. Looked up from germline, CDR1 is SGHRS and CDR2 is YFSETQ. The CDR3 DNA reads TGCGCCAGCAGCTTGGCTGCAGACTATGGCTACACCTTC. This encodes CASSLAADYGYTF.

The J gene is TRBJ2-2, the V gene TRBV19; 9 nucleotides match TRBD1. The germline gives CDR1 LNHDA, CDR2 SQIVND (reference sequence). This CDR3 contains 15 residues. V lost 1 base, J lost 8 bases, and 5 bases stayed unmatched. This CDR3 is CASSIGGTGSGELFF. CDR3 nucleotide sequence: TGTGCCAGTAGTATAGGAGGGACAGGGTCTGGGGAGCTGTTTTTT.

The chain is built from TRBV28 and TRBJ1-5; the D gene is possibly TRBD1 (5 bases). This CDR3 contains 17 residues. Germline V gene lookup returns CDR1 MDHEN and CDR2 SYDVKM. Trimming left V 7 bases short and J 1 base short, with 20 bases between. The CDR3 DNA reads TGTGCCAGCACCCGAGGAGGTGGGGCGATAAGCAATCAGCCCCAGCATTTT. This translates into CASTRGGGAISNQPQHF.

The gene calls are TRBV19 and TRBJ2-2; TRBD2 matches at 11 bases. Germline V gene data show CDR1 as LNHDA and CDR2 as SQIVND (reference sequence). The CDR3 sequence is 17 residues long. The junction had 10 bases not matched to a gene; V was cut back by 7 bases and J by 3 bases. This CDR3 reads CASITSRTSGHTGELFF. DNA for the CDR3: TGTGCCAGTATCACGTCGCGGACTAGCGGGCACACCGGGGAGCTGTTTTTT.

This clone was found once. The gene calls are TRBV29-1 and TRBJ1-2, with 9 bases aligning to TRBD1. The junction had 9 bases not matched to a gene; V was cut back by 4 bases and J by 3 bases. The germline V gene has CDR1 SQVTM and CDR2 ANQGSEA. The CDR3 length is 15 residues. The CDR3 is CSVAIQGQGDYGYTF. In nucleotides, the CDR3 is TGCAGCGTTGCGATTCAGGGACAGGGAGACTATGGCTACACCTTC.

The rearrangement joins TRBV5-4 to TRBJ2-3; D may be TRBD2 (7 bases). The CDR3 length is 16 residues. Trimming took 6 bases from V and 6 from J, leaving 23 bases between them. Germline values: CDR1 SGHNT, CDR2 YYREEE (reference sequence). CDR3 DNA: TGTGCCAGCACCAACGGCGGGGGCGTTTCCCACGATACGCAGTATTTT. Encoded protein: CASTNGGGVSHDTQYF.

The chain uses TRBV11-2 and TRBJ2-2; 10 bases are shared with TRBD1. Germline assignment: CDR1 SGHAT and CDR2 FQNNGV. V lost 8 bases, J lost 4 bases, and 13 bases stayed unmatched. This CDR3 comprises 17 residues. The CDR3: CASRGDRGFSGTGELFF. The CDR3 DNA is TGTGCCAGCCGGGGGGACAGGGGTTTCTCGGGCACCGGGGAGCTGTTTTTT. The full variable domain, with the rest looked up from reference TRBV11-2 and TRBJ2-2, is EAGVAQSPRYKIIEKRQSVAFWCNPISGHATLYWYQQILGQGPKLLIQFQNNGVVDDSQLPKDRFSAERLKGVDSTLKIQPAKLEDSAVYLCASRGDRGFSGTGELFFGEGSRLTVL.

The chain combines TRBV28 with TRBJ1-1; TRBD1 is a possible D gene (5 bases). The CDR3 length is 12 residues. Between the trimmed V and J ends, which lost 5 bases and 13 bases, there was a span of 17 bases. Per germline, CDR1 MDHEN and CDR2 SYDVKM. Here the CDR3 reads CASSPAAGWIFF. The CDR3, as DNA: TGTGCCAGCAGTCCTGCGGCAGGGTGGATTTTCTTT. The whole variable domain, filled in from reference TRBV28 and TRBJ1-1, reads DVKVTQSSRYLVKRTGEKVFLECVQDMDHENMFWYRQDPGLGLRLIYFSYDVKMKEKGDIPEGYSVSREKKERFSLILESASTNQTSMYLCASSPAAGWIFFGQGTRLTVV.

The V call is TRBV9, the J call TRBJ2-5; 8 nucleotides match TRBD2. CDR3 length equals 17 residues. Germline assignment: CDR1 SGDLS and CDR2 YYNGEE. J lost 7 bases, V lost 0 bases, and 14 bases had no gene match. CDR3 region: CASSVDPGLAGLGTQYF. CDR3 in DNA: TGTGCCAGCAGCGTAGATCCAGGACTAGCAGGATTGGGGACCCAGTACTTC.

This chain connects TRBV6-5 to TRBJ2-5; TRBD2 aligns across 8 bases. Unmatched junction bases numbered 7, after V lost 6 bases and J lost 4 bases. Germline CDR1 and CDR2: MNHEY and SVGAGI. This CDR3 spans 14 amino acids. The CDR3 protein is CASSRGLAPETQYF. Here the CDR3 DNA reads TGTGCCAGCAGCCGTGGACTAGCCCCAGAGACCCAGTACTTC.

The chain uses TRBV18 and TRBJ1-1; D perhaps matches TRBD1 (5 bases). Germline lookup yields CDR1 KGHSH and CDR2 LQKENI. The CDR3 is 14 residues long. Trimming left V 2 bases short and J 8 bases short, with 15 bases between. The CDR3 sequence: CASSPAQGLGEAFF. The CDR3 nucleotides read TGTGCCAGCTCACCAGCGCAGGGACTCGGCGAAGCTTTCTTT.

This chain's CDR3 is CASSLYAGGIDTEAFF. CDR3 coding DNA: TGTGCCAGCAGTTTATATGCAGGGGGGATCGACACTGAAGCTTTCTTT. V usage is TRBV28 and J usage is TRBJ1-1; TRBD1 matches at 7 bases. Germline values: CDR1 MDHEN, CDR2 SYDVKM. Trimming at V came to 1 base and at J to 3 bases, leaving 8 bases not matched to a gene. This CDR3 region has 16 residues.

CDR3 nucleotide sequence: TGTGCCAGCAGTCGCGGGGACAGCAACTCTGGAAACACCATATATTTT. Encoded protein: CASSRGDSNSGNTIYF. The J gene is TRBJ1-3, the V gene TRBV27; TRBD1 agrees at 7 bases. V trimming: 5 bases; J trimming: 0 bases; junction bases outside the gene matches: 7. Germline V CDR1 and CDR2: MNHEY, SMNVEV (reference sequence). This CDR3 contains 16 residues.

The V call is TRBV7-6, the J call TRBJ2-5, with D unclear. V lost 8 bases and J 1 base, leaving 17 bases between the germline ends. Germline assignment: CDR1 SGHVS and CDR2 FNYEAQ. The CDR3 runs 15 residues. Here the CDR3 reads CASEPIGIIQETQYF. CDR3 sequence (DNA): TGTGCCAGCGAACCTATAGGGATTATCCAAGAGACCCAGTACTTC.

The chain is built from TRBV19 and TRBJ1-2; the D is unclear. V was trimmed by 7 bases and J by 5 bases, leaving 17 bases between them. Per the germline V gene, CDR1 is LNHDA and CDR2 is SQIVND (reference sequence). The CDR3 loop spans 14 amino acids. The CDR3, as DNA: TGTGCCAGTACCTCTTGGGGTCTCCTATATGGCTACACCTTC. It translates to CASTSWGLLYGYTF.

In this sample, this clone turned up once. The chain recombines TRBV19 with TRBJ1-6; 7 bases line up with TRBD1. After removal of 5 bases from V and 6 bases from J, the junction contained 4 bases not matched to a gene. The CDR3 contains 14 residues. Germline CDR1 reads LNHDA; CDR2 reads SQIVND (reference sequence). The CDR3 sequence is CASSSGQPNSPLHF. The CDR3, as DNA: TGTGCCAGTAGTTCGGGACAGCCTAATTCACCCCTCCACTTT.

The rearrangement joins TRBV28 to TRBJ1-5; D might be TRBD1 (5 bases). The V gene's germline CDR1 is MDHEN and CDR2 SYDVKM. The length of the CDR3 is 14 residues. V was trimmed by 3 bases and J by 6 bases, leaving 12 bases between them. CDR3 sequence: CASSFSGVTQPQHF. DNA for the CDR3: TGTGCCAGCAGTTTTTCGGGGGTTACTCAGCCCCAGCATTTT.

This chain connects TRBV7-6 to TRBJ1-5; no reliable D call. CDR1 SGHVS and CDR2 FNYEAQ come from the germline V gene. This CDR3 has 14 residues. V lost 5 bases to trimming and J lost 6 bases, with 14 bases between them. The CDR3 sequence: CASSPDEEGQPQHF. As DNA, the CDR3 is TGTGCCAGCAGCCCTGACGAGGAAGGTCAGCCCCAGCATTTT. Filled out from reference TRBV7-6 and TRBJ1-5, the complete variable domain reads GAGVSQSPRYKVTKRGQDVALRCDPISGHVSLYWYRQALGQGPEFLTYFNYEAQQDKSGLPNDRFSAERPEGSISTLTIQRTEQRDSAMYRCASSPDEEGQPQHFGDGTRLSIL.